These 28 T cell receptor beta chains originate from one sample sequenced in a study of shared clonotypes between healthy human individuals. TCRdb's table, derived via immunoSEQ multiplex PCR, lists solely in-frame clones and lacks some. Counted here are some 2.3 million clones, more than 85% occurring once; the ten biggest clones make up 0.39%. The specimen was naive CD4+ T cells from PBMCs. Subset given: CD45RA+ positively selected. The receptors were sampled from a man younger than 35 in good health. Some clones in this sample may be carry-over from other donors' samples.

This clone was counted between two and nine times. This chain uses TRBV2 with TRBJ1-1; tentatively, D is TRBD1 (6 bases). The CDR3 length is 14 residues. Trimming removed 7 bases at V and 4 bases at J, with 16 bases between. Germline values: CDR1 SNHLY, CDR2 FYNNEI. CDR3 region: CASIEGGKGTEAFF. DNA of the CDR3: TGTGCCAGCATCGAAGGGGGAAAGGGCACTGAAGCTTTCTTT.

This CDR3 is CARSLDSLNTEAFF. The CDR3 bases are TGTGCCAGAAGCTTGGACAGTTTGAACACTGAAGCTTTCTTT. The rearrangement joins TRBV5-3 to TRBJ1-1; no definite D call. TRBV5-3 belongs to the ORF category, with a function that is uncertain. The V end lost 0 bases, the J end lost 0 bases, and 6 bases lay between the germline ends. CDR3 length: 14 residues.

The rearrangement joins TRBV6-1 to TRBJ1-5; 8 bases match TRBD1. Germline values: CDR1 MNHNS, CDR2 SASEGT. The CDR3 runs to 15 residues. V lost 3 bases and J lost 7; bases outside the gene matches: 8. CDR3 protein: CASSERTGGGQPQHF. CDR3 sequence (DNA): TGTGCCAGCAGTGAGCGAACAGGGGGAGGCCAGCCCCAGCATTTT.

The table lists this clone with a count of one. The chain recombines TRBV6-6 with TRBJ1-1; D unresolved. Per germline, CDR1 MNHNY and CDR2 SVGAGI (reference sequence). V lost 5 bases and J lost 11, with 15 bases in between. The CDR3 has 12 amino acids. CDR3: CASSPPAQAAFF. CDR3 DNA: TGTGCCAGCAGTCCACCGGCCCAAGCGGCTTTCTTT.

Comments on this clone: In the same sample, other DNA sequences code for this CDR3. The genes are TRBV28 and TRBJ1-1; possible D gene TRBD1, 5 bases. The germline V gene encodes CDR1 MDHEN and CDR2 SYDVKM. The CDR3 runs 12 residues. Trimming cost V 2 bases and J 5 bases, with 6 bases left between them. The CDR3 spells CASSLEGTEAFF. DNA of the CDR3: TGTGCCAGCAGTTTAGAGGGGACTGAAGCTTTCTTT.

This rearrangement joins TRBV2 to TRBJ1-2; D is unclear. The CDR3 sequence is 12 residues long. Deletions cut 7 bases from V and 0 bases from J, with 6 bases between. Germline lookup yields CDR1 SNHLY and CDR2 FYNNEI. In DNA form, the CDR3 reads TGTGCCAGCAAACCAGCTAACTATGGCTACACCTTC. This translates into CASKPANYGYTF. The full variable domain, completed using reference TRBV2 and TRBJ1-2, is EPEVTQTPSHQVTQMGQEVILRCVPISNHLYFYWYRQILGQKVEFLVSFYNNEISEKSEIFDDQFSVERPDGSNFTLKIRSTKLEDSAMYFCASKPANYGYTFGSGTRLTVV.

This clone showed up just once. The chain joins TRBV2 to TRBJ2-7, with unresolved D. The CDR3 loop spans 12 amino acids. From germline, CDR1 is SNHLY and CDR2 FYNNEI. V gave up 6 bases and J gave up 4 bases, with 10 bases separating them. CDR3 region: CASRNRAYEQYF. The CDR3 DNA sequence: TGTGCCAGCAGGAATAGAGCGTACGAGCAGTACTTC.

The chain uses TRBV21-1 and TRBJ2-7. TRBV21-1 has pseudogene status. The CDR3 is 9 residues long. As DNA, the CDR3 is TGTGCCAGCAGAGACGAGCAGTACTTC. Its protein is CASRDEQYF.

V gene TRBV30 combines with J gene TRBJ1-5, with D unclear. CDR1 and CDR2 from the germline V gene are GTSNPN and SVGIG (reference sequence). CDR3 size: 13 residues. Trimming pared 2 bases from V and 6 bases from J, leaving 11 bases between. CDR3 sequence reads: CAWSNGPGQPQHF. The CDR3 DNA reads as TGTGCCTGGAGTAACGGGCCCGGTCAGCCCCAGCATTTT. Variable domain in full (rest from reference TRBV30 and TRBJ1-5): SQTIHQWPATLVQPVGSPLSLECTVEGTSNPNLYWYRQAAGRGLQLLFYSVGIGQISSEVPQNLSASRPQDRQFILSSKKLLLSDSGFYLCAWSNGPGQPQHFGDGTRLSIL.

The chain is built from TRBV4-1 and TRBJ2-1, with D hard to call. V gave up 3 bases and J gave up 9 bases, with 21 bases separating them. This CDR3 comprises 16 residues. Germline CDR1 MGHRA, CDR2 YSYEKL. The CDR3 spells CASSHPGSSEVAEQFF. The CDR3 DNA sequence: TGCGCCAGCAGCCACCCGGGCTCATCCGAGGTGGCTGAGCAGTTCTTC.

This chain joins TRBV11-2 and TRBJ2-1; perhaps TRBD2 as D (5 bases). V was trimmed by 4 bases and J by 6 bases, leaving 16 bases between them. The CDR3 contains 15 residues. Germline V gene sequence: CDR1 SGHAT, CDR2 FQNNGV. CDR3 bases: TGTGCCAGCAGCTCCGGGGTCCTCGGGGTCAATGAGCAGTTCTTC. It codes for CASSSGVLGVNEQFF.

The V and J genes are TRBV5-1 and TRBJ2-7; D perhaps matches TRBD2 (5 bases). Trimming took off 6 bases at V and 5 bases at J, with 21 bases between the two ends. The CDR3 is 15 residues long. Germline V gene data show CDR1 as SGHRS and CDR2 as YFSETQ. The CDR3: CASTRGSGGSDEQYF. The DNA for the CDR3 is TGCGCCAGCACGAGAGGGAGCGGCGGTTCGGACGAGCAGTACTTC.

The rearrangement uses TRBV11-2 and TRBJ2-7; TRBD2 matches at 7 bases. Germline CDR1 is SGHAT and CDR2 is FQNNGV. With V trimmed by 5 bases and J by 2 bases, 6 bases remained unmatched. The CDR3 is made up of 14 amino acids. The CDR3: CASSTPTSPYEQYF. CDR3 bases: TGTGCCAGCAGCACCCCGACTAGCCCCTACGAGCAGTACTTC.

In its sample, this clone was seen a few times. The V gene is TRBV6-1, the J gene TRBJ1-1; D call uncertain. Trimming pared 2 bases from V and 5 bases from J, leaving 9 bases between. From germline, CDR1 is MNHNS and CDR2 SASEGT. This CDR3 is 13 amino acids long. The CDR3 DNA sequence: TGTGCCAGCAGTGAATGGAGGGAAACTGAAGCTTTCTTT. It translates to CASSEWRETEAFF.

This sequence joins TRBV18 and TRBJ2-7; 9 bases fit TRBD1. CDR3 size: 15 residues. In germline, CDR1 is KGHSH, CDR2 LQKENI. J was trimmed by 2 bases and V by 3 bases; bases with no gene match: 5. The CDR3 sequence: CASSPWTGVPYEQYF. CDR3 coding DNA: TGTGCCAGCTCACCCTGGACAGGGGTTCCCTACGAGCAGTACTTC.

The chain links TRBV7-2 to TRBJ2-7; D may be TRBD1 (6 bases). V was cut by 4 bases and J by 1 base, with 14 bases left in between. CDR1 SGHTA and CDR2 FQGNSA come from the germline V gene. This CDR3 spans 15 amino acids. CDR3 region: CASSWTTGTSYEQYF. The CDR3 DNA reads as TGTGCCAGCAGCTGGACGACAGGAACGTCCTACGAGCAGTACTTC.

The V and J genes are TRBV5-1 and TRBJ2-1, with no clear D. Per germline, CDR1 SGHRS and CDR2 YFSETQ. The CDR3 sequence is 13 residues long. The germline V and J ends were trimmed by 3 bases and 6 bases, with 10 bases remaining between them. The chain's CDR3 is CASSWAAPNEQFF. DNA of the CDR3: TGCGCCAGCAGCTGGGCCGCTCCCAATGAGCAGTTCTTC.

There are a few counts of this clone. Other nucleotide sequences from this sample produce the same CDR3. The rearrangement links TRBV18 to TRBJ2-5, with D maybe TRBD1 (5 bases). Germline assignment: CDR1 KGHSH and CDR2 LQKENI. V gave up 2 bases and J gave up 4 bases, with 5 bases separating them. The CDR3 has 12 residues. In DNA, the CDR3 is TGTGCCAGCTCACCAAGGGGAGAGACCCAGTACTTC. It encodes CASSPRGETQYF.

This sequence joins TRBV18 and TRBJ2-3, with no clear D. The CDR3 is 15 residues long. V lost 6 bases and J 2 bases, leaving 15 bases between the germline ends. Germline CDR1 and CDR2: KGHSH and LQKENI. CDR3 sequence (DNA): TGTGCCAGCTCCCTCGACGTCTTACCCACAGATACGCAGTATTTT. It yields the protein CASSLDVLPTDTQYF.

The chain carries TRBV28 and TRBJ2-1, with 7 bases aligning to TRBD2. In germline, CDR1 is MDHEN, CDR2 SYDVKM. Losses at the gene ends were 6 bases for V and 5 bases for J; bases not matched to a gene: 25. This CDR3 comprises 20 residues. For the CDR3, the DNA is TGTGCCAGCAGGGGCCTGGCCGGACGGGGATTGGGCGGGAGCCACAATGAGCAGTTCTTC. Protein: CASRGLAGRGLGGSHNEQFF.

The chain combines TRBV4-3 with TRBJ2-4; TRBD1 matches at 7 bases. Trimming at V came to 0 bases and at J to 6 bases, leaving 17 bases not matched to a gene. The CDR3 covers 19 residues. Germline-derived CDR1 and CDR2 are LGHNA and YSLEER. CDR3 DNA: TGCGCCAGCAGCCAAGAGCTCTCTCCGCGTAGACAGGGTGGAAACATTCAGTACTTC. It is translated as CASSQELSPRRQGGNIQYF.

The rearrangement links TRBV30 to TRBJ2-4, with TRBD2 matching over 12 bases. J lost 0 bases, V lost 2 bases, and 14 bases had no gene match. Germline CDR1 GTSNPN, CDR2 SVGIG (reference sequence). The CDR3 extends over 20 amino acids. The CDR3 DNA is TGTGCCTGGAGTCCTCGGACTAGCGGGACCCCTAACCCAGCCAAAAACATTCAGTACTTC. The encoded protein is CAWSPRTSGTPNPAKNIQYF. Combining the CDR3 with reference TRBV30 and TRBJ2-4 gives the whole variable domain SQTIHQWPATLVQPVGSPLSLECTVEGTSNPNLYWYRQAAGRGLQLLFYSVGIGQISSEVPQNLSASRPQDRQFILSSKKLLLSDSGFYLCAWSPRTSGTPNPAKNIQYFGAGTRLSVL.

This clone has only a few counts. The rearrangement joins TRBV30 to TRBJ1-1; possible D gene TRBD1, 6 bases. The CDR3 runs to 13 residues. With 5 bases removed from V and 3 bases from J, the gap between germline ends came to 13 bases. CDR1 is GTSNPN, CDR2 SVGIG, per germline (reference sequence). The CDR3 DNA sequence: TGTGCCTGGGGGATAGGACAGTACACTGAAGCTTTCTTT. As protein: CAWGIGQYTEAFF.

J is TRBJ2-1 and V is TRBV27, with 10 bases fitting TRBD1. The CDR3 runs to 15 residues. Germline-derived CDR1 and CDR2 are MNHEY and SMNVEV (reference sequence). Trimming at V came to 4 bases and at J to 2 bases, leaving 2 bases not matched to a gene. The CDR3 region has the DNA TGTGCCAGCAGTTCGACAGGGGGCCCCTACAATGAGCAGTTCTTC. It codes for CASSSTGGPYNEQFF.

The chain recombines TRBV21-1 with TRBJ2-7; TRBD1, the table's D call, was not compared with the DNA. TRBV21-1 constitutes a pseudogene. The CDR3 extends over 14 amino acids. The CDR3 sequence is CASSKGQEEYEQYF. The CDR3 DNA sequence: TGTGCCAGCAGCAAGGGACAGGAAGAATACGAGCAGTACTTC.

This chain's CDR3 is CASSELGTATGELFF. DNA of the CDR3: TGTGCCAGCAGTGAACTTGGGACAGCTACCGGGGAGCTGTTTTTT. The V call is TRBV25-1, the J call TRBJ2-2; 7 nucleotides match TRBD1. The CDR3 sequence is 15 residues long. V was pared by 2 bases and J by 5 bases, with 5 bases of the junction left unmatched. Germline CDR1 reads MGHDK; CDR2 reads SYGVNS. Supplemented by reference TRBV25-1 and TRBJ2-2, the full variable domain reads EADIYQTPRYLVIGTGKKITLECSQTMGHDKMYWYQQDPGMELHLIHYSYGVNSTEKGDLSSESTVSRIRTEHFPLTLESARPSHTSQYLCASSELGTATGELFFGEGSRLTVL.

The chain carries TRBV10-2 and TRBJ2-7, with 8 bases that match TRBD1. This CDR3 is built from 16 residues. CDR1 WSHSY and CDR2 SAAADI come from the germline V gene. Germline trimming cut 4 bases from V and 5 bases from J; bases unmatched to any gene: 13. The DNA for the CDR3 is TGCGCCAGCAGTGGACCTCAGGGGGCAAGAGCGAACGAGCAGTACTTC. Its translation: CASSGPQGARANEQYF.

This clone showed up just once. The gene calls are TRBV2 and TRBJ2-5; TRBD2 aligns across 8 bases. Germline V gene sequence: CDR1 SNHLY, CDR2 FYNNEI. The CDR3 runs to 16 residues. V shed 8 bases, J shed 2 bases, and the junction held 13 bases outside the gene matches. CDR3 sequence: CASRPRTREVQETQYF. For the CDR3, the DNA is TGTGCCAGCCGCCCACGCACGCGGGAGGTTCAAGAGACCCAGTACTTC.